This TCR beta chain comes out of a study of neoadjuvant anti-PD-1 for oral cavity cancer. Trimming removed 4 bases from V and 5 bases from J, with 23 bases in between. This CDR3 has 17 amino acids. CDR1 SEHNR and CDR2 FQNEAQ come from the germline V gene (reference sequence). As for time point: after neoadjuvant nivolumab, at surgical resection. Stage II-IVA oral cavity squamous cell carcinoma was new and untreated by systemic or radiation therapy. This clone was seen repeatedly, ten times or more. Two replicates per tumor sample, mostly from approximately 4.5 ug of genomic DNA. The table came from immunoSEQ multiplex PCR; TCRdb's copy has only in-frame clones and leaves some out. Seen here are some 22,000 clones, under 30% observed once, and the top ten hold 15% to 20%.

The sequence came from a person between 40 and 85 years old with oral cavity squamous cell carcinoma. This material consisted of tumor tissue, taken after nivolumab (anti-PD-1) treatment. The chain employs TRBV7-9 and TRBJ1-1; a possible D gene is TRBD1 (5 bases). CDR3 amino acids: CASSYPDPVGTDTEAFF. CDR3 in DNA: TGTGCCAGCAGCTATCCGGACCCGGTCGGGACTGATACTGAAGCTTTCTTT.